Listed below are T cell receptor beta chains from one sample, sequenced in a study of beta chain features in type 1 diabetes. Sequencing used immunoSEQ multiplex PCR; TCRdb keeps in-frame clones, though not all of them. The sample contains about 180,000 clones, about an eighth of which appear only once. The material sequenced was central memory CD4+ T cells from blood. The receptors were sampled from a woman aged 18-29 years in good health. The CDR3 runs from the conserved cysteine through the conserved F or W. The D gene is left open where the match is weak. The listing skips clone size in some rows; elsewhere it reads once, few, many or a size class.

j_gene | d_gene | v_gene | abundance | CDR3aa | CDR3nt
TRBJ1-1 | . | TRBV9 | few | CASSVLSLNTEAFF | TGTGCCAGCAGCGTATTGAGCCTGAACACTGAAGCTTTCTTT
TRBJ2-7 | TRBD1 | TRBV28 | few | CASRPQGAYEQYF | TGTGCCAGCAGGCCCCAGGGGGCCTACGAGCAGTACTTC
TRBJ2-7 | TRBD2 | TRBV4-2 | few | CASSQLPAGGSSYEQYF | TGTGCCAGCAGCCAACTTCCGGCGGGCGGGAGTAGCTACGAGCAGTACTTC
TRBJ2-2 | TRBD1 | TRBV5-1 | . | CASSPYDRGNTGELFF | TGCGCCAGCAGCCCTTACGACAGGGGTAACACCGGGGAGCTGTTTTTT
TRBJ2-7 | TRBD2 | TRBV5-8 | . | CASRASGKDEQYF | TGTGCCAGCAGGGCTAGCGGGAAGGACGAGCAGTACTTC
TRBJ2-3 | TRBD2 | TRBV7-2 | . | CAVTGGNTQYF | TGTGCCGTCACCGGGGGGAATACGCAGTATTTT
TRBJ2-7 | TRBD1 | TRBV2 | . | CASIPDRDSYEQYF | TGTGCCAGCATCCCGGACAGGGACTCCTACGAGCAGTACTTC
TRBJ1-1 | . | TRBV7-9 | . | CASSFVPEDTEAFF | TGTGCCAGCAGCTTTGTCCCTGAGGACACTGAAGCTTTCTTT
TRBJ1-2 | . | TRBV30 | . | CAWSVHGGGGYTF | TGTGCCTGGAGTGTACACGGGGGAGGTGGCTACACCTTC
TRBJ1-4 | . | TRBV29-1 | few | CSARTRSHEKLFF | TGCAGCGCTCGAACGAGGTCGCATGAAAAACTGTTTTTT
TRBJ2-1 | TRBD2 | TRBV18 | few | CASSELAGGRYNEQFF | TGTGCCAGCTCAGAGCTAGCGGGAGGGCGCTACAATGAGCAGTTCTTC
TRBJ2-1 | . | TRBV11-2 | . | CASSFPRGGITMRKQFF | TGTGCCAGCAGCTTCCCTCGAGGAGGAATCACAATGAGGAAGCAGTTCTTC
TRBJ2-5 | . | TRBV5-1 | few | CASSPDLGGGRETQYF | TGCGCCAGCAGCCCGGATCTAGGGGGGGGACGAGAGACCCAGTACTTC
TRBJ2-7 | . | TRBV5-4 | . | CASSLQGAAYEQYF | TGTGCCAGCAGCCTGCAGGGCGCCGCCTACGAGCAGTACTTC
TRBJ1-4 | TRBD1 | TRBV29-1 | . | CSVDREGALNEKLFF | TGCAGCGTTGACCGCGAGGGGGCCCTTAATGAAAAACTGTTTTTT
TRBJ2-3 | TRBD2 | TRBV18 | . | CASSPSSGRNTQYF | TGTGCCAGCTCACCATCTAGCGGGAGAAATACGCAGTATTTT